These T cell receptor beta chains were read from a single sample in a study of T cells after yellow fever vaccination. TCRdb recomputed calls from the 5' RACE reads with MiXCR, one row per CDR3 protein. The sample gives about 360,000 distinct CDR3 sequences, over 5% of which show up once; 15% is in the top ten. The starting material was PBMCs, obtained 5 days after the yellow fever booster vaccination. The source of these receptors is a man aged 30 to 39 who received the YFV17D yellow fever vaccine. Both conserved end residues are part of each CDR3. The D gene is left open where the match is weak. Some rows mark clone size as missing; the rest say once, few, many or name a class of expanded clone.

D: -; V: TRBV5-5; size: many; J: TRBJ2-5; DNA: TGTGCCAGCAGCCTAGTACAAGCGGGAGAGACCCAGTACTTC; CDR3: CASSLVQAGETQYF
D: -; V: TRBV20-1; size: -; J: TRBJ2-3; DNA: TGCAGTGCTGGTAGCTGGGGGAGAACTACAGATACGCAGTATTTT; CDR3: CSAGSWGRTTDTQYF
D: -; V: TRBV2; size: -; J: TRBJ2-6; DNA: TGTGCCAGCACAACCCGACAGGCCTCTGGGGCCAACGTCCTGACTTTC; CDR3: CASTTRQASGANVLTF
D: -; V: TRBV15; size: few; J: TRBJ1-5; DNA: TGTGCCACCAGCAGAGAGGCGAGCAATCAGCCCCAGCATTTT; CDR3: CATSREASNQPQHF
D: -; V: TRBV7-9; size: -; J: TRBJ2-5; DNA: TGTGCCAGCAGCCTGGGCCAAATAACCCAGTACTTC; CDR3: CASSLGQITQYF
D: -; V: TRBV10-3; size: many; J: TRBJ2-2; DNA: TGTGCCACCGATGGGGGAGGGAACACCGGGGAGCTGTTTTTT; CDR3: CATDGGGNTGELFF
D: TRBD2; V: TRBV5-1; size: many; J: TRBJ2-1; DNA: TGCGCCAGCAGCCCGGGACTAGGCCACAATGAGCAGTTCTTC; CDR3: CASSPGLGHNEQFF
D: -; V: TRBV10-2; size: many; J: TRBJ2-1; DNA: TGCGCCAGCGAACGGGCGAATGAGCAGTTCTTC; CDR3: CASERANEQFF
D: -; V: TRBV3-1; size: many; J: TRBJ1-5; DNA: TGTGCCAGCAGCCAAGGGTTTGGAGTCAGCAATCAGCCCCAGCATTTT; CDR3: CASSQGFGVSNQPQHF
D: -; V: TRBV10-3; size: many; J: TRBJ2-7; DNA: TGTGCCATCAGTGATAACAGAGTCTACGAGCAGTACTTC; CDR3: CAISDNRVYEQYF
D: -; V: TRBV30; size: -; J: TRBJ1-5; DNA: TGTGCCTGGAATGCGGTGGGGTTACAGGGAAATCAGCCCCAGCATTTT; CDR3: CAWNAVGLQGNQPQHF
D: -; V: TRBV6-5; size: -; J: TRBJ2-5; DNA: TGTGCCAGCAGTTACCAGGGAAAAAGGCAAGAGACCCAGTACTTC; CDR3: CASSYQGKRQETQYF
D: -; V: TRBV28; size: -; J: TRBJ2-1; DNA: TGTGCCAGCAGTTTATCCGGATATGAGCAGTTCTTC; CDR3: CASSLSGYEQFF
D: TRBD1; V: TRBV10-3; size: many; J: TRBJ2-3; DNA: TGTGCCATCAGAGAACATACCGGGACAGGGAGCACAGATACGCAGTATTTT; CDR3: CAIREHTGTGSTDTQYF
D: TRBD2; V: TRBV9; size: -; J: TRBJ2-3; DNA: TGTGCCAGCGGAGGGACTAGGGATACGCAGTATTTT; CDR3: CASGGTRDTQYF
D: -; V: TRBV6-1; size: many; J: TRBJ2-7; DNA: TGTGCCAGCAGTCGGGAGACGGAAAGCTCCTACGAGCAGTACTTC; CDR3: CASSRETESSYEQYF
D: TRBD2; V: TRBV24-1; size: many; J: TRBJ2-2; DNA: TGTGCCACCGCGGGTTCTAGCGGGAAACGAGGGGAGCTGTTTTTT; CDR3: CATAGSSGKRGELFF
D: -; V: TRBV5-1; size: -; J: TRBJ2-6; DNA: TGCGCCAGCAGCTTGGCTCCGGTCGGCTCTGGGGCCAACGTCCTGACTTTC; CDR3: CASSLAPVGSGANVLTF
D: -; V: TRBV7-2; size: few; J: TRBJ1-2; DNA: TGTGCCAGCAGCTTTCCACAAGCCCTTTATGGCTACACCTTC; CDR3: CASSFPQALYGYTF
D: -; V: TRBV7-9; size: -; J: TRBJ2-1; DNA: TGTGCCAGCAGCCTTCCCCCCGGGACCTCCCGGAATGAGCAGTTCTTC; CDR3: CASSLPPGTSRNEQFF
D: -; V: TRBV28; size: few; J: TRBJ2-5; DNA: TGTGCCAGCATCGCCCAGGTGGAAGAGACCCAGTACTTC; CDR3: CASIAQVEETQYF
D: TRBD1; V: TRBV7-2; size: many; J: TRBJ2-7; DNA: TGTGCCAGCAGCTTAGTAGGGGCAGGGGGCCCCTACGAGCAGTACTTC; CDR3: CASSLVGAGGPYEQYF
D: -; V: TRBV27; size: few; J: TRBJ1-1; DNA: TGTGCCAGCAGTTTATCGGGGCAGATGAACACTGAAGCTTTCTTT; CDR3: CASSLSGQMNTEAFF